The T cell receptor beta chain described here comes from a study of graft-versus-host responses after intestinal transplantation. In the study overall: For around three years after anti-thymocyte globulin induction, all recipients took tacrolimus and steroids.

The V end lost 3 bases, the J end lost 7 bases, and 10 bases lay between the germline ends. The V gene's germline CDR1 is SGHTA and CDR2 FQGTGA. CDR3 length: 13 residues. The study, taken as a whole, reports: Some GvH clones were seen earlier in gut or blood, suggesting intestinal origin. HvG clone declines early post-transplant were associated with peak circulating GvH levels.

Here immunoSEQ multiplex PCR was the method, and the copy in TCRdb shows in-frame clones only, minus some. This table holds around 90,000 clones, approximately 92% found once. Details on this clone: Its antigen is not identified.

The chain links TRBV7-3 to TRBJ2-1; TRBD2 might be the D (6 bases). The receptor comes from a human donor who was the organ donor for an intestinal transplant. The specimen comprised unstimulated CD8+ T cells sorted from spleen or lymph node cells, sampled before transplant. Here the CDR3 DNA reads TGTGCCAGCAGCTTCGGGGGTGGGAATGAGCAGTTCTTC. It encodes CASSFGGGNEQFF. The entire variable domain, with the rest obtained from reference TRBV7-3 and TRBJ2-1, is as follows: GAGVSQTPSNKVTEKGKYVELRCDPISGHTALYWYRQSLGQGPEFLIYFQGTGAADDSGLPNDRFFAVRPEGSVSTLKIQRTERGDSAVYLCASSFGGGNEQFFGPGTRLTVL.